This T cell receptor (beta chain) stems from a study of blood T cell repertoires in COVID-19. Overall study: Cohort 3 recovered donors had two negative PCRs, clearance, or symptom resolution.

As handled by the study authors: It was from reference gene primer amplification that nucleated cell counts were estimated. Produced via immunoSEQ multiplex PCR; TCRdb's table is partial and in-frame only. That table gives V, J and clone size, and the DNA gave D and trimming. The repertoire consists of approximately 210,000 clones, with over 75% occurring once and the leading ten covering roughly 7.1%. The specimen was PBMCs or T cells enriched from blood (not recorded which). The receptor was isolated from a man aged 25-45 years in a cohort exposed to, infected with or recovered from COVID-19 (not recorded which).

CDR3 coding DNA: TGCGCCAGCAGCCCGAGGCGGGGTAATCCCCTCCACTTT. Residues: CASSPRRGNPLHF. The chain carries TRBV5-1 and TRBJ1-6; unclear D gene. The CDR3 covers 13 residues. Germline values: CDR1 SGHRS, CDR2 YFSETQ. V lost 4 bases to trimming and J lost 13 bases, with 15 bases between them.